The sequence of this T cell receptor (beta chain) was determined in a study of T-cell reconstitution after alpha-beta-depleted transplantation in children. Deletions cut 3 bases from V and 0 bases from J, with 21 bases between. This CDR3 contains 18 residues. Germline values: CDR1 DFQATT, CDR2 SNEGSKA (reference sequence). Preparation of the TCRbeta library involved a method that used unique molecular identifiers. MiXCR, run by TCRdb on the PCR reads, gives a single entry per CDR3 protein. The table includes about 400,000 distinct CDR3 sequences, roughly 20% detected once. This material consisted of PBMCs from the stem cell graft donor, taken from the stem cell graft. V gene TRBV20-1 combines with J gene TRBJ1-3, with unresolved D. The receptor's source is a human donor who donated a stem cell graft to a child with acute myeloid leukemia. CDR3 sequence reads: CSASGSGSTIYSGNTIYF. CDR3 sequence (DNA): TGCAGTGCTAGTGGTTCGGGATCAACCATTTACTCTGGAAACACCATATATTTT.